This T cell receptor beta chain was documented in a study of regulatory T cells in long-lasting Graves disease. This clonotype was observed at least ten times. Its target is unknown. Regarding the study as a whole: Persistent disease preferred TRBV28, TRBJ1-2 and TRBJ2-5.

The authors built TCR beta libraries using iRepertoire HTBI primers and Arm-PCR of CDR3 regions. TCRdb re-analysed the multiplex PCR reads in MiXCR, keeping a single row per CDR3 protein. Counted here are about 460,000 distinct CDR3 sequences, around 15% occurring once; the ten biggest clones make up around a sixth. CDR3 length: 16 residues. Looked up from germline, CDR1 is SGHRS and CDR2 is YFSETQ. The V end was cut by 4 bases, the J end by 3 bases, with 20 bases between. The time point here: newly diagnosed GD, antithyroid drugs for less than 3 months. RNA extracted from PBMCs served as the sequencing template. These sequences were also reported in another study, on T cells in Graves' hyperthyroidism and ophthalmopathy. That study adds: It was considered stable Graves' hyperthyroidism when ophthalmopathy did not progress within 18 months.

The rearrangement links TRBV5-1 to TRBJ2-7; tentatively, D is TRBD1 (6 bases). The sequence was obtained from a woman aged 50 to 65 with Graves disease. The sample here was peripheral blood mononuclear cells (PBMCs), taken at new diagnosis, from a patient treated with antithyroid drugs. The CDR3 region is CASSDRDISSYYEQYF. DNA for the CDR3: TGCGCCAGCAGCGACCGGGACATCAGCTCGTACTACGAGCAGTACTTC.